The 32 T cell receptor beta chains below all came from one sample that was sequenced in a study of Ad26.COV2.S vaccination and SARS-CoV-2 variants (dated by TCRdb to the early 2020s). The treatment or condition label, read with the paper, signifies: 15 to 20 received Ad26.COV2.S at low or high dose, single or two shots; about five received placebo; per-sample allocation not given. For vaccine and placebo recipients, the sequenced repertoires came from samples collected on day 63 after the first injection. The library was made by the immunoSEQ multiplex PCR assay. Imported from immuneACCESS, the table was reduced by TCRdb to in-frame sequences with V and J called. These copies leave out some clones; in studies compared against another copy, an unresolved V gene accounts for under half, and the cause of the remainder is not known. Across this sample there are under 500,000 clones, with approximately 92% seen only once. Of the sample, under 2% falls within the top ten clones.

Source: peripheral blood, taken in a trial of Ad26.COV2.S vaccine versus placebo. The receptors come from a person aged 18-65 years who received the Ad26.COV2.S COVID-19 vaccine or a placebo.

On this clone itself: The sample has other DNA sequences that encode this CDR3 too. This chain joins TRBV9 and TRBJ1-4; D gene uncertain. In germline, CDR1 is SGDLS, CDR2 YYNGEE. V lost 0 bases and J 4 bases, leaving 7 bases between the germline ends. CDR3 length: 14 amino acids. The CDR3 loop is CASSVDGSNEKLFF. DNA of the CDR3: TGTGCCAGCAGCGTAGACGGGAGTAATGAAAAACTGTTTTTT. Together with reference TRBV9 and TRBJ1-4, the CDR3 gives the full variable domain: DSGVTQTPKHLITATGQRVTLRCSPRSGDLSVYWYQQSLDQGLQFLIQYYNGEERAKGNILERFSAQQFPDLHSELNLSSLELGDSALYFCASSVDGSNEKLFFGSGTQLSVL.

The chain links TRBV13 to TRBJ2-3; D may be TRBD2 (5 bases). Germline-derived CDR1 and CDR2 are PRHDT and FYEKMQ (reference sequence). CDR3 length: 16 amino acids. Trimming stripped 4 bases from V and 3 bases from J, with 17 bases between. The chain's CDR3 is CASSSRHYGETDTQYF. The CDR3 DNA sequence: TGTGCCAGCAGCTCCCGTCATTATGGGGAGACAGATACGCAGTATTTT.

This chain links TRBV4-3 with TRBJ1-2; D uncertain. V was trimmed by 0 bases and J by 5 bases, leaving 10 bases between them. The germline V gene has CDR1 LGHNA and CDR2 YSLEER. The CDR3 is 14 residues long. CDR3 sequence reads: CASSQDLGRYGYTF. The CDR3 DNA sequence: TGCGCCAGCAGCCAAGATTTGGGCAGATATGGCTACACCTTC.

The chain is built from TRBV10-2 and TRBJ2-5; 9 nucleotides line up with TRBD2. Germline V gene data show CDR1 as WSHSY and CDR2 as SAAADI. This CDR3 spans 14 amino acids. The ends lost 5 bases at V and 7 bases at J; junction bases unmatched: 8. This chain's CDR3 is CASSNSGGPGTQYF. CDR3 in DNA: TGCGCCAGCAGTAATAGCGGGGGCCCGGGGACCCAGTACTTC.

This sequence joins TRBV7-2 and TRBJ2-4; D not resolved. CDR3 size: 16 residues. Trimming removed 1 base from V and 0 bases from J, with 10 bases in between. The V gene's germline CDR1 is SGHTA and CDR2 FQGNSA. CDR3 nucleotides: TGTGCCAGCAGCTTAGTTGCAAGTCTAGCCAAAAACATTCAGTACTTC. Protein product: CASSLVASLAKNIQYF.

This chain links TRBV9 with TRBJ1-1; D unclear. The germline V gene has CDR1 SGDLS and CDR2 YYNGEE. Trimming took 3 bases from V and 4 from J, leaving 13 bases between them. The CDR3 contains 14 residues. The CDR3 coding sequence is TGTGCCAGCAGCGCCGAAATAGGCGGCACTGAAGCTTTCTTT. Encoded protein: CASSAEIGGTEAFF.

The genes are TRBV4-3 and TRBJ2-3, with 14 bases aligning to TRBD2. Germline assignment: CDR1 LGHNA and CDR2 YSLEER. Trimming at V came to 0 bases and at J to 3 bases, leaving 14 bases not matched to a gene. This CDR3 contains 21 residues. CDR3 region: CASSQDIVRLAGGPVTDTQYF. CDR3 in DNA: TGCGCCAGCAGCCAAGATATAGTCCGACTAGCGGGGGGGCCTGTGACAGATACGCAGTATTTT.

The chain employs TRBV5-4 and TRBJ1-2, with D uncertain. The CDR3 runs to 14 residues. Per germline, CDR1 SGHNT and CDR2 YYREEE (reference sequence). V lost 0 bases to trimming and J lost 4 bases, with 10 bases between them. In DNA form, the CDR3 reads TGTGCCAGCAGCTTGGCCGACTTCCCCTATGGCTACACCTTC. The encoded protein is CASSLADFPYGYTF.

This clone occurred once. This chain links TRBV28 with TRBJ2-7; perhaps TRBD2 as D (7 bases). The ends were cut back, 6 bases at V and 2 bases at J, with 20 bases in the middle. CDR1 and CDR2 from the germline V gene are MDHEN and SYDVKM. There are 16 residues in the CDR3. CDR3 in DNA: TGTGCCAGCAGCCCGGGGGCGGGAGCAAGGGCCTACGAGCAGTACTTC. Translated: CASSPGAGARAYEQYF.

This chain joins TRBV18 and TRBJ2-1, with TRBD1 as a possible D gene (6 bases). The length of the CDR3 is 12 residues. Germline CDR1 KGHSH, CDR2 LQKENI. V was pared by 6 bases and J by 7 bases, with 10 bases between. CDR3 nucleotide sequence: TGTGCCAGCTCGTCACAGGGTAATGAGCAGTTCTTC. This gives the protein CASSSQGNEQFF.

V usage is TRBV6-5 and J usage is TRBJ2-2; D is possibly TRBD2 (5 bases). Trimming removed 7 bases at V and 0 bases at J, with 9 bases between. Looked up from germline, CDR1 is MNHEY and CDR2 is SVGAGI. The CDR3 contains 14 residues. The CDR3 protein is CASMRVTNTGELFF. The CDR3 region has the DNA TGTGCCAGCATGAGGGTTACGAACACCGGGGAGCTGTTTTTT.

The chain recombines TRBV29-1 with TRBJ2-7, with TRBD1 as a possible D gene (6 bases). This CDR3 is 13 amino acids long. Trimming took 7 bases from V and 3 from J, leaving 16 bases between them. Looked up from germline, CDR1 is SQVTM and CDR2 is ANQGSEA. The CDR3 loop is CSDRGRGSYEQYF. CDR3 bases: TGCAGCGATAGAGGCAGGGGAAGCTACGAGCAGTACTTC.

The chain joins TRBV28 to TRBJ1-4; D remains ambiguous. The germline V gene has CDR1 MDHEN and CDR2 SYDVKM. The CDR3 runs 14 residues. V lost 3 bases and J 4 bases, leaving 9 bases between the germline ends. The CDR3 DNA follows: TGTGCCAGCAGTTTCCGGCGGAATAATGAAAAACTGTTTTTT. Translating it yields CASSFRRNNEKLFF.

The gene calls are TRBV12-3 or TRBV12-4 and TRBJ2-7, with D perhaps TRBD1 or TRBD2 (6 bases each). The V end lost 7 bases, the J end lost 0 bases, and 10 bases lay between the germline ends. The CDR3 covers 13 residues. In DNA, the CDR3 is TGTGCCAGCAAGGGGGGCCTCTCCTACGAGCAGTACTTC. It codes for CASKGGLSYEQYF.

This sequence joins TRBV7-2 and TRBJ2-3; possible D gene TRBD2, 6 bases. The length of the CDR3 is 15 residues. Trimming cost V 5 bases and J 1 base, with 13 bases left between them. CDR1 is SGHTA and CDR2 is FQGNSA in the germline V gene. CDR3 residues: CASSPPGGGTDTQYF. Here the CDR3 DNA reads TGTGCCAGCAGCCCCCCCGGGGGAGGCACAGATACGCAGTATTTT.

The rearrangement links TRBV12-5 to TRBJ2-1, with TRBD2 matching 11 bases. Germline CDR1 is LGHNT and CDR2 is FRNRAP. The trim removed 1 base at V and 0 bases at J, leaving 2 bases unmatched. This CDR3 has 17 residues. As DNA, the CDR3 is TGTGCTAGTGGTTTGGGGGGACTAGCGGTCTCCTACAATGAGCAGTTCTTC. This codes for CASGLGGLAVSYNEQFF. The full variable domain, completed using reference TRBV12-5 and TRBJ2-1, is DARVTQTPRHKVTEMGQEVTMRCQPILGHNTVFWYRQTMMQGLELLAYFRNRAPLDDSGMPKDRFSAEMPDATLATLKIQPSEPRDSAVYFCASGLGGLAVSYNEQFFGPGTRLTVL.

The chain carries TRBV5-6 and TRBJ1-5, with TRBD1 matching 7 bases. V was pared by 2 bases and J by 6 bases, with 5 bases of the junction left unmatched. The CDR3 length is 14 residues. Germline CDR1 SGHDT, CDR2 YYEEEE. The CDR3 DNA sequence: TGTGCCAGCAGCTTCGGGCAGGGGGGTCAGCCCCAGCATTTT. This translates into CASSFGQGGQPQHF.

The CDR3: CASSPDPDRDNSPLHF. CDR3 bases: TGTGCCAGCAGCCCTGATCCTGACAGAGATAATTCACCCCTCCACTTT. This chain connects TRBV3-1 (or the pseudogene TRBV3-2) to TRBJ1-6, with D possibly TRBD1 on 5 matching bases. The V end was cut by 4 bases, the J end by 5 bases, with 15 bases between. This CDR3 has 16 amino acids. Germline V CDR1 and CDR2: LGHDT, YNNKEL (reference sequence).

The chain has TRBV4-3 and TRBJ2-6; 7 bases match TRBD1. Germline CDR1 LGHNA, CDR2 YSLEER. J lost 0 bases, V lost 0 bases, and 5 bases had no gene match. The CDR3 runs 18 residues. The CDR3 protein is CASSQETGFHSGANVLTF. DNA of the CDR3: TGCGCCAGCAGCCAAGAGACAGGGTTTCACTCTGGGGCCAACGTCCTGACTTTC.

The rearrangement joins TRBV18 to TRBJ2-1, with a possible D match to TRBD2 (5 bases). CDR3 length equals 16 residues. The V gene lost 1 base and the J gene lost 4 bases, with 14 bases spanning the gap. Germline-derived CDR1 and CDR2 are KGHSH and LQKENI. CDR3 sequence: CASSPLESGFYNEQFF. DNA for the CDR3: TGTGCCAGCTCACCACTCGAGTCGGGGTTTTACAATGAGCAGTTCTTC.

The chain combines TRBV4-3 with TRBJ2-1; 7 positions agree with TRBD2. Germline CDR1 and CDR2: LGHNA and YSLEER. Germline trimming cut 4 bases from V and 0 bases from J; bases unmatched to any gene: 9. The CDR3 consists of 17 residues. As DNA, the CDR3 is TGCGCCAGCAGCCCTGGGACTATCCCTAGCTCCTACAATGAGCAGTTCTTC. Its translation is CASSPGTIPSSYNEQFF.

The genes are TRBV28 and TRBJ1-5; D call uncertain. With 0 bases removed from V and 2 bases from J, the gap between germline ends came to 11 bases. CDR3 size: 16 residues. Per the germline V gene, CDR1 is MDHEN and CDR2 is SYDVKM. For the CDR3, the DNA is TGTGCCAGCAGTTTATGGATGGCGTCGGGCAATCAGCCCCAGCATTTT. Its protein is CASSLWMASGNQPQHF.

This clone has only a few counts. The chain couples TRBV4-3 to TRBJ1-1, with D perhaps TRBD1 (5 bases). The V and J ends lost 0 bases and 5 bases respectively, with 7 bases between them. The CDR3 consists of 13 residues. CDR1 is LGHNA and CDR2 is YSLEER in the germline V gene. In DNA form, the CDR3 reads TGCGCCAGCAGCCAAGATTGGGGGACTGAAGCTTTCTTT. Translating gives CASSQDWGTEAFF.

V is TRBV19 and J is TRBJ1-2; D is uncertain. The CDR3 runs to 16 residues. CDR1 is LNHDA and CDR2 is SQIVND in the germline V gene (reference sequence). V lost 1 base to trimming and J lost 0 bases, with 12 bases between them. The CDR3 coding sequence is TGTGCCAGTAGTATAGTGTTGTCCAGTACTAACTATGGCTACACCTTC. Protein product: CASSIVLSSTNYGYTF.

The genes are TRBV23-1 and TRBJ2-1; 7 bases align to TRBD1. TRBV23-1 is placed among ORFs of uncertain function. V gave up 2 bases and J gave up 3 bases; unmatched junction bases: 4. CDR3 length equals 15 residues. The CDR3 spells CASSQKGASYNEQFF. Here the CDR3 DNA reads TGCGCCAGCAGTCAAAAGGGGGCTAGCTACAATGAGCAGTTCTTC.

This rearrangement joins TRBV19 to TRBJ1-2; no firm D call. The CDR3 spans 15 residues. Between the trimmed V and J ends, which lost 7 bases and 4 bases, there was a span of 19 bases. Per germline, CDR1 LNHDA and CDR2 SQIVND (reference sequence). The CDR3 DNA reads TGTGCCAGTAATCCTTTGGGCCAGAGTCTCTATGGCTACACCTTC. Residues: CASNPLGQSLYGYTF.

V gene TRBV5-1 combines with J gene TRBJ1-6; no clear D gene. The CDR3 runs to 12 residues. Germline CDR1 reads SGHRS; CDR2 reads YFSETQ. The V and J ends lost 5 bases and 10 bases respectively, with 10 bases between them. The CDR3 loop is CASRESRSPLHF. CDR3 DNA: TGCGCCAGCAGAGAGAGTAGATCACCCCTCCACTTT. The full variable domain, in which reference TRBV5-1 and TRBJ1-6 provide the parts outside the CDR3, is KAGVTQTPRYLIKTRGQQVTLSCSPISGHRSVSWYQQTPGQGLQFLFEYFSETQRNKGNFPGRFSGRQFSNSRSEMNVSTLELGDSALYLCASRESRSPLHFGNGTRLTVT.

V is TRBV28 and J is TRBJ1-2; 9 bases are shared with TRBD1. This CDR3 is 16 amino acids long. J was trimmed by 4 bases and V by 3 bases; bases with no gene match: 9. The germline gives CDR1 MDHEN, CDR2 SYDVKM. CDR3: CASSLISQGASYGYTF. The CDR3 nucleotides read TGTGCCAGCAGTTTGATCTCACAGGGGGCCTCCTATGGCTACACCTTC.

The chain links TRBV18 to TRBJ1-3; D is uncertain. CDR1 is KGHSH and CDR2 is LQKENI in the germline V gene. There are 14 residues in the CDR3. V gave up 1 base and J gave up 4 bases, with 8 bases separating them. The CDR3, as DNA: TGTGCCAGCTCACCACGGGCAGAAGGAAACACCATATATTTT. It specifies CASSPRAEGNTIYF.

J is TRBJ2-3 and V is TRBV7-8; 12 nucleotides align to TRBD2. After removal of 6 bases from V and 4 bases from J, the junction contained 2 bases not matched to a gene. The CDR3 length is 14 residues. CDR1 SGHVS and CDR2 FQNEAQ come from the germline V gene. CDR3 region: CASRTSGGPDTQYF. DNA for the CDR3: TGTGCCAGCAGAACTAGCGGGGGGCCAGATACGCAGTATTTT.

The V gene is TRBV5-4, the J gene TRBJ2-7; the match to TRBD2 covers 7 bases. V gave up 4 bases and J gave up 7 bases; unmatched junction bases: 8. The germline V gene has CDR1 SGHNT and CDR2 YYREEE (reference sequence). This CDR3 is 13 amino acids long. The CDR3 spells CASSPRTGGEQYF. The CDR3 DNA follows: TGTGCCAGCAGCCCGAGAACCGGGGGGGAGCAGTACTTC.

The chain carries TRBV5-1 and TRBJ2-3; unclear D gene. The germline V gene has CDR1 SGHRS and CDR2 YFSETQ. This CDR3 contains 13 residues. The V end was cut by 0 bases, the J end by 2 bases, with 4 bases between. DNA for the CDR3: TGCGCCAGCAGCTTGGACAACACAGATACGCAGTATTTT. Amino acid sequence: CASSLDNTDTQYF.